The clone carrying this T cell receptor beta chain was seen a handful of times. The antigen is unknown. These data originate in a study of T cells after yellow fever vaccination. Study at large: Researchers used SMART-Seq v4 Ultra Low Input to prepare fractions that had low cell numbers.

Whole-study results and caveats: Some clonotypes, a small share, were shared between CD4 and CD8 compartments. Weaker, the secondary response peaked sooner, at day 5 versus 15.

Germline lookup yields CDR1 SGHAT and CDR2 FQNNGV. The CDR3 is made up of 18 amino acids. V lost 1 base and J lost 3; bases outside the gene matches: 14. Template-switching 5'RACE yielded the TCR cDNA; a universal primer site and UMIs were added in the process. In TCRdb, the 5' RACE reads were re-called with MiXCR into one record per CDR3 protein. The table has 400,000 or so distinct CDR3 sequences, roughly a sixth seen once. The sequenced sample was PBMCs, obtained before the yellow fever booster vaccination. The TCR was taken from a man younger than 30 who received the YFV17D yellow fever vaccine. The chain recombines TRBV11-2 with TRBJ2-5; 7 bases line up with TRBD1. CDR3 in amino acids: CASSLGWTEGAFEETQYF. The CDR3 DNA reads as TGTGCCAGCAGCTTAGGGTGGACTGAGGGGGCTTTCGAAGAGACCCAGTACTTC.